This TCR beta chain was retrieved from a study of blood T cell repertoires in COVID-19. Study context: The analysed material was cDNA or gDNA that came from T cells, B-cell-depleted T cells, or PBMCs.

Per the authors' pipeline: Reference gene primer amplification in the assay estimated nucleated cell counts. Repertoires were generated with immunoSEQ multiplex PCR, while TCRdb's copy carries only in-frame clones and drops some. That table gives V, J and clone size, and the DNA gave D and trimming. The table records under 300,000 clones, 84% of them present only once. The CDR3 runs to 15 residues. Germline-derived CDR1 and CDR2 are MDHEN and SYDVKM. The V gene end was trimmed by 6 bases and the J gene end by 2 bases; junction bases not matched to a gene: 5. This clone was observed a single time. The material sequenced was peripheral blood. This receptor was identified in a middle-aged woman who had recovered from COVID-19. The V gene is TRBV28, the J gene TRBJ2-1; 9 nucleotides match TRBD2. This CDR3 is CASSRAGGTYNEQFF. CDR3 DNA sequence: TGTGCCAGCAGCCGAGCGGGGGGAACCTACAATGAGCAGTTCTTC. Based on the CDR3 plus reference TRBV28 and TRBJ2-1, the full variable domain is DVKVTQSSRYLVKRTGEKVFLECVQDMDHENMFWYRQDPGLGLRLIYFSYDVKMKEKGDIPEGYSVSREKKERFSLILESASTNQTSMYLCASSRAGGTYNEQFFGPGTRLTVL.